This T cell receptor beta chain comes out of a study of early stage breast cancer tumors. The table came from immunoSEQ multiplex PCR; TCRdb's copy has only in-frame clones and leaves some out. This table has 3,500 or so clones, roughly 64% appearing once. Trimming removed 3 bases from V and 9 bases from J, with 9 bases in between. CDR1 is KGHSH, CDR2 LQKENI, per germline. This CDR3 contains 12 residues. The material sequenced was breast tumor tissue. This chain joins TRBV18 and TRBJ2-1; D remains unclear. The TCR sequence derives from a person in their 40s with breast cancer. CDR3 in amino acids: CASSPSGPEQFF. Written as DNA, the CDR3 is TGTGCCAGCTCACCTTCTGGGCCTGAGCAGTTCTTC.